The following is a TCR beta chain sequence with its context. The data were obtained in a study of blood T cell repertoires in COVID-19. Study at large: Acute and convalescent COVID-19 specimens originated in the United States, Italy and Spain. PBMCs, B-cell-depleted T cells, or T cells were the source of the cDNA or gDNA that made up the material.

This CDR3 is built from 14 residues. Germline-derived CDR1 and CDR2 are KGHDR and SFDVKD. Trimming shortened V by 4 bases and J by 2 bases, and 7 bases separated the two germline ends. In the study's own analysis: Reference gene primer amplification gave estimated nucleated cell counts. TCRdb's copy holds only in-frame clones and misses some; the assay was immunoSEQ multiplex PCR. V and J calls and clone size are copied from that table; D and trimming were computed from the DNA. The repertoire holds around 300,000 clones, with 75% to 90% as singletons. The clonotype comes from a woman aged 70-85 years with COVID-19, enrolled during active disease. The gene calls are TRBV24-1 and TRBJ2-2; D is uncertain. The sample was peripheral blood. CDR3 DNA: TGTGCCACCAGTGACTCTTTAAACACCGGGGAGCTGTTTTTT. Its translation: CATSDSLNTGELFF.